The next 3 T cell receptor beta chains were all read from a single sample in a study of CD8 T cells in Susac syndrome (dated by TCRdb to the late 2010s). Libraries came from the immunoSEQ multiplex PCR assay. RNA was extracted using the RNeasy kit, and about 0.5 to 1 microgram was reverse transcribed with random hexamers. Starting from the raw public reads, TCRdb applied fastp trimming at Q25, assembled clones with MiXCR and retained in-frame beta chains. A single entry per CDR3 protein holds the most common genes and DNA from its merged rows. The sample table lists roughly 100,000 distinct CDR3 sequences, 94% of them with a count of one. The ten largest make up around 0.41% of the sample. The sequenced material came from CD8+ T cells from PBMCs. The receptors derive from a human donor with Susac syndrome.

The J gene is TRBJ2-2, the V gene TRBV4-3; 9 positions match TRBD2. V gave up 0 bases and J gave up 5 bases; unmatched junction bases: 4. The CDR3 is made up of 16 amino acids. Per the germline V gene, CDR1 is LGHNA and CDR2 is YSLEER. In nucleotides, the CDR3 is TGCGCCAGCAGCCAAGATGGGACTAGCTGGACCGGGGAGCTGTTTTTT. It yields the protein CASSQDGTSWTGELFF.

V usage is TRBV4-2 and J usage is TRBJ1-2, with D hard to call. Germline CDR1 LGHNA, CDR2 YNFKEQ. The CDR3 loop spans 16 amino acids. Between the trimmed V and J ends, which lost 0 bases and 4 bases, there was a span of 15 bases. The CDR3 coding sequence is TGTGCCAGCAGCCAAGATCTGGCCCAAGCTATCTATGGCTACACCTTC. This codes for CASSQDLAQAIYGYTF.

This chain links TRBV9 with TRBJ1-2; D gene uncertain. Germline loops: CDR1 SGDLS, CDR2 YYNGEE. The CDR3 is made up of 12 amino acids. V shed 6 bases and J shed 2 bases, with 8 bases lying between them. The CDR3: CASTGPNYGYTF. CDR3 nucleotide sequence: TGTGCCAGCACCGGGCCGAACTATGGCTACACCTTC.